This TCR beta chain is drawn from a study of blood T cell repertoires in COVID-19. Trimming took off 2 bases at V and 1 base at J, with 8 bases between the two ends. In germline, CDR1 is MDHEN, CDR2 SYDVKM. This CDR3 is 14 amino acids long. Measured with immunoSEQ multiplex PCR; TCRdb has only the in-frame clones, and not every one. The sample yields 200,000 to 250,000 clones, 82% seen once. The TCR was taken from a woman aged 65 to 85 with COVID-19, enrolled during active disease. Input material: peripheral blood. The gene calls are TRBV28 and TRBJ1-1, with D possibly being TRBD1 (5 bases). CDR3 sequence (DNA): TGTGCCAGCAGTTTACCGCAGGGGAACACTGAAGCTTTCTTT. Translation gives CASSLPQGNTEAFF.